These T cell receptor beta chains were read from a single sample in a study of blood T cell repertoires in COVID-19. Measured with immunoSEQ multiplex PCR; TCRdb has only the in-frame clones, and not every one. The table has about 200,000 clones, roughly 82% seen once; the top ten hold more than 4.5%. The material sequenced was PBMCs or T cells enriched from blood (not recorded which). These receptors were collected from a woman aged 55-70 years with acute COVID-19. Each CDR3 is given with its conserved first and last residue. Fields, in order: CDR3 protein, CDR3 DNA, V gene, CDR3 length, J gene, D gene, clone size. The D gene is left open where the match is weak. Clone size is not always given. Where it is, it says once, few, many or a class for expanded clones.

CDR3aa: CATSDLRTGGNYGYTF
CDR3nt: TGTGCCACCAGTGATTTAAGGACAGGGGGCAACTATGGCTACACCTTC
v_gene: TRBV24-1
len: 16
j_gene: TRBJ1-2
d_gene: TRBD1
abundance: -

CDR3aa: CASSVTGGDREQYF
CDR3nt: TGTGCCAGTAGTGTGACAGGGGGGGATCGCGAGCAGTACTTC
v_gene: TRBV19
len: 14
j_gene: TRBJ2-7
d_gene: TRBD1
abundance: -

CDR3aa: CASSRATGRTDTQYF
CDR3nt: TGTGCCAGCAGCCGAGCGACAGGCCGCACAGATACGCAGTATTTT
v_gene: TRBV6-2/TRBV6-3
len: 15
j_gene: TRBJ2-3
d_gene: -
abundance: -

CDR3aa: CASSQGSENIQYF
CDR3nt: TGTGCCAGCAGCCAGGGGTCGGAAAACATTCAGTACTTC
v_gene: TRBV6-2/TRBV6-3
len: 13
j_gene: TRBJ2-4
d_gene: -
abundance: -

CDR3aa: CASSQEVTAGNQPQHF
CDR3nt: TGCGCCAGCAGCCAAGAGGTAACAGCCGGCAATCAGCCCCAGCATTTT
v_gene: TRBV4-3
len: 16
j_gene: TRBJ1-5
d_gene: -
abundance: -

CDR3aa: CASTPGVGYGYTF
CDR3nt: TGTGCCAGCACCCCCGGGGTGGGGTATGGCTACACCTTC
v_gene: TRBV12-3/TRBV12-4
len: 13
j_gene: TRBJ1-2
d_gene: -
abundance: -

CDR3aa: CASSWGSENIQYF
CDR3nt: TGTGCCAGCAGCTGGGGCAGCGAAAACATTCAGTACTTC
v_gene: TRBV5-6
len: 13
j_gene: TRBJ2-4
d_gene: -
abundance: -

CDR3aa: CASRRTGDYSPLHF
CDR3nt: TGTGCCAGCAGGAGAACAGGGGATTATTCACCCCTCCACTTT
v_gene: TRBV3-1/TRBV3-2
len: 14
j_gene: TRBJ1-6
d_gene: TRBD1
abundance: once

CDR3aa: CASGLVLRASGNTIYF
CDR3nt: TGTGCTAGTGGTTTGGTGCTCAGGGCCTCTGGAAACACCATATATTTT
v_gene: TRBV12-5
len: 16
j_gene: TRBJ1-3
d_gene: -
abundance: -

CDR3aa: CASSLAGQGNTGELFF
CDR3nt: TGTGCCAGCAGCTTAGCGGGACAGGGCAACACCGGGGAGCTGTTTTTT
v_gene: TRBV7-2
len: 16
j_gene: TRBJ2-2
d_gene: TRBD1
abundance: once

CDR3aa: CASNPHGHSDRSGANVLTF
CDR3nt: TGTGCCAGCAACCCCCACGGGCATAGCGATAGGTCTGGGGCCAACGTCCTGACTTTC
v_gene: TRBV21-1
len: 19
j_gene: TRBJ2-6
d_gene: -
abundance: many

CDR3aa: CASSSGQVGGYTF
CDR3nt: TGTGCCAGCAGTTCGGGACAGGTCGGCGGCTACACCTTC
v_gene: TRBV5-6
len: 13
j_gene: TRBJ1-2
d_gene: TRBD1
abundance: -

CDR3aa: CASSLATHTEAFF
CDR3nt: TGTGCCAGCAGTTTGGCCACCCACACTGAAGCTTTCTTT
v_gene: TRBV7-9
len: 13
j_gene: TRBJ1-1
d_gene: -
abundance: -